Below, 10 T cell receptor beta chains from the same sample are listed, as sequenced in a study of human T cells and chemical hapten exposure. In TCRdb, the RACE reads were re-called with MiXCR into one record per CDR3 protein. The sample holds under 300,000 distinct CDR3 sequences; approximately 8% are singletons and the top ten take less than 1.5%. The time point here: pre-sensitization, week 0. Treatment defined: therapeutic diphenylcyclopropenone sensitization with weekly scalp DPC. This sample comprised whole blood, obtained in connection with sensitization to the hapten diphenylcyclopropenone (DPC). The receptor source for this set is a man between 18 and 35 years old with alopecia areata. Some clones in this sample may be carry-over from other donors' samples.

The sample holds a few counts of this clonotype. The chain is built from TRBV4-3 and TRBJ2-1; D tentatively fits TRBD1 or TRBD2 (6 bases each). V was cut by 0 bases and J by 2 bases, with 11 bases left in between. Germline CDR1 is LGHNA and CDR2 is YSLEER. This CDR3 is built from 16 residues. In DNA, the CDR3 is TGCGCCAGCAGCCAAGAAACGGGGGCAACCTACAATGAGCAGTTCTTC. Its translation is CASSQETGATYNEQFF.

In its sample, this clonotype was seen a few times. The junction shows a germline mismatch at one end, possibly a read error. The V gene is TRBV14, the J gene TRBJ2-7; D not resolved. The CDR3 spans 15 residues. Germline assignment: CDR1 SGHDN and CDR2 FVKESK. CDR3 sequence reads: CASSQEPRASSEQYF. The CDR3 nucleotides read TGTGCCAGCAGCCAAGAACCGAGAGCGTCCTCCGAGCAGTACTTC.

This clonotype occurred many times. The chain has TRBV7-2 and TRBJ2-1; a possible D gene is TRBD1 (6 bases). Between the trimmed V and J ends, which lost 5 bases and 10 bases, there was a span of 18 bases. The CDR3 consists of 14 residues. In germline, CDR1 is SGHTA, CDR2 FQGNSA. DNA of the CDR3: TGTGCCAGCAGCCCAGAGGGACACCTCGGAGAGCAGTTCTTC. Its translation: CASSPEGHLGEQFF.

This sequence joins TRBV29-1 and TRBJ2-3; D is possibly TRBD2 (6 bases). The CDR3 is 13 amino acids. V was trimmed by 5 bases and J by 6 bases, leaving 15 bases between them. The germline CDR1 and CDR2 sequences are SQVTM and ANQGSEA. The CDR3 here is CSVSLPRGDTQYF. The CDR3 DNA follows: TGCAGCGTTTCTCTTCCACGGGGGGATACGCAGTATTTT.

V usage is TRBV24-1 and J usage is TRBJ1-5, with a weak D call TRBD1 (5 bases). Trimming shortened V by 10 bases and J by 5 bases, and 14 bases separated the two germline ends. The CDR3 runs 13 residues. Per the germline V gene, CDR1 is KGHDR and CDR2 is SFDVKD. The CDR3, as DNA: TGTGCCACTGGGACCGCGGATCATCAGCCCCAGCATTTT. It encodes CATGTADHQPQHF.

This clonotype was seen more than once but under ten times. The chain has TRBV12-3 or TRBV12-4 and TRBJ1-2; 8 bases are shared with TRBD1. The trim removed 0 bases at V and 7 bases at J, leaving 7 bases unmatched. CDR3 length: 15 amino acids. The CDR3 sequence is CASSLANQGATGYTF. The CDR3 DNA is TGTGCCAGCAGTTTAGCGAATCAGGGGGCGACTGGCTACACCTTC.

This clonotype turned up a few times. The V gene is TRBV18, the J gene TRBJ2-2; tentatively, D is TRBD2 (6 bases). Trimming cost V 4 bases and J 2 bases, with 11 bases left between them. This CDR3 has 15 residues. Germline CDR1 KGHSH, CDR2 LQKENI. CDR3 protein: CASSRGTVNTGELFF. The CDR3 region has the DNA TGTGCCAGCTCACGGGGGACTGTTAACACCGGGGAGCTGTTTTTT.

This clonotype has a count of ten or more. The genes are TRBV10-3 and TRBJ1-2, with TRBD1 identical over 7 bases. The CDR3 runs to 13 residues. Per germline, CDR1 ENHRY and CDR2 SYGVKD. The junction had 3 bases not matched to a gene; V was cut back by 4 bases and J by 4 bases. CDR3 in DNA: TGTGCCATCAGTGTGGACAGGAGCTATGGCTACACCTTC. Amino acids: CAISVDRSYGYTF.

The chain joins TRBV10-3 to TRBJ2-5; 12 nucleotides align to TRBD2. The germline V gene encodes CDR1 ENHRY and CDR2 SYGVKD. The CDR3 runs to 15 residues. The J segment lost 0 bases and the V segment lost 4 bases, leaving 0 bases of the junction unmatched. The CDR3 reads CAISASGGDQETQYF. The CDR3 nucleotides read TGTGCCATCAGTGCTAGCGGGGGGGACCAAGAGACCCAGTACTTC.

J is TRBJ1-1 and V is TRBV28; D remains unclear. The CDR3 consists of 15 residues. Germline V gene sequence: CDR1 MDHEN, CDR2 SYDVKM. Trimming shortened V by 4 bases and J by 1 base, and 13 bases separated the two germline ends. This CDR3 is CASSYFEQTNTEAFF. The DNA of the CDR3 is TGTGCCAGCAGTTATTTTGAGCAGACGAACACTGAAGCTTTCTTT.